Below, 32 T cell receptor beta chains from the same sample are listed, as sequenced in a study of blood T cells in healthy people across ages. It was with a sample-barcoded 5' primer and a J-beta primer mix that a second PCR of roughly 7 to 12 cycles was run. TCRdb reanalysed the 5' RACE reads using MiXCR and keeps one entry per CDR3 protein. The data show about 1 million distinct CDR3 sequences, with 35% to 50% seen just once and approximately 20% held by the top ten. The sequenced material came from blood. These receptors were obtained from an older woman in good health.

Comments on this clonotype: This clone may be a read error of a much larger clone one base away. This chain connects TRBV2 to TRBJ2-3; D gene unclear. The CDR3 has 13 residues. Germline CDR1 reads SNHLY; CDR2 reads FYNNEI. The V and J ends lost 2 bases and 0 bases respectively, with 3 bases between them. Here the CDR3 reads CASSEWSTDTQYF. The CDR3 DNA reads TGTGCCAGCAGTGAATGGAGCACAGATACGCAGTATTTT.

This clonotype was observed a few times. The chain has TRBV7-9 and TRBJ2-3; no firm D call. Trimming left V 1 base short and J 2 bases short, with 10 bases between. The CDR3 runs 15 residues. Germline CDR1 and CDR2: SEHNR and FQNEAQ (reference sequence). Here the CDR3 DNA reads TGTGCCAGCAGCTTAGTTCCGGAGCCCACAGATACGCAGTATTTT. This gives the protein CASSLVPEPTDTQYF.

The J gene is TRBJ2-1, the V gene TRBV28; TRBD1 agrees at 9 bases. The CDR3 extends over 14 amino acids. The germline V gene has CDR1 MDHEN and CDR2 SYDVKM. Germline trimming cut 3 bases from V and 13 bases from J; bases unmatched to any gene: 10. For the CDR3, the DNA is TGTGCCAGCAGTTTTAGACAGGGGGTAGAGACCCAGTTCTTC. Translated: CASSFRQGVETQFF.

This clonotype was seen only a few times. This chain uses TRBV2 with TRBJ2-7; unclear D gene. The CDR3 covers 10 residues. V lost 5 bases and J lost 6, with 5 bases in between. Germline loops: CDR1 SNHLY, CDR2 FYNNEI. The CDR3 loop reads CASSLREQYF. DNA for the CDR3: TGTGCCAGCAGTTTACGCGAGCAGTACTTC.

This clonotype was recorded once. The V call is TRBV7-2, the J call TRBJ2-7; 7 bases line up with TRBD2. This CDR3 contains 15 residues. J gave up 4 bases and V 2 bases, and 8 bases lay outside the gene matches. Germline CDR1 reads SGHTA; CDR2 reads FQGNSA. CDR3 sequence: CASSLRIAAGYEQYF. Here the CDR3 DNA reads TGTGCCAGCAGCTTACGTATCGCAGCGGGGTACGAGCAGTACTTC.

The rearrangement joins TRBV21-1 to TRBJ1-4. TRBV21-1 is a pseudogene locus. The CDR3 spans 13 residues. CDR3 protein: CASNLGKTGKLFF. CDR3 DNA sequence: TGTGCCAGCAACCTGGGGAAGACGGGAAAACTGTTTTTT.

The rearrangement links TRBV27 to TRBJ2-1, with 9 positions matching TRBD1. The CDR3 consists of 16 residues. Looked up from germline, CDR1 is MNHEY and CDR2 is SMNVEV (reference sequence). V gave up 3 bases and J gave up 6 bases; unmatched junction bases: 9. The CDR3 protein is CASSFPGQGISNEQFF. The CDR3 DNA is TGTGCCAGCAGTTTTCCGGGACAGGGTATTTCCAATGAGCAGTTCTTC.

This clonotype was seen a single time. The chain combines TRBV3-1 with TRBJ2-1, with TRBD1 identical over 10 bases. The CDR3 is 16 amino acids. V lost 3 bases, J lost 8 bases, and 10 bases stayed unmatched. Germline V gives CDR1 LGHDT, CDR2 YNNKEL (reference sequence). This CDR3 reads CASSQGDRGSSHEQFF. The CDR3 bases are TGTGCCAGCAGCCAGGGGGACAGGGGATCCTCCCATGAGCAGTTCTTC.

The chain couples TRBV20-1 to TRBJ2-5; 12 bases fit TRBD2. The J call may be incorrect, as the DNA end agrees better with TRBJ2-7. CDR1 is DFQATT and CDR2 is SNEGSKA in the germline V gene (reference sequence). The CDR3 consists of 14 residues. In DNA form, the CDR3 reads TGCAGTGCTAGGGGGTTGACTAGCGGGAGCGAGCAGTACTTC. Encoded protein: CSARGLTSGSEQYF.

J is TRBJ2-5 and V is TRBV20-1, with TRBD1 matching 7 bases. The length of the CDR3 is 16 residues. CDR1 is DFQATT, CDR2 SNEGSKA, per germline (reference sequence). Here the CDR3 DNA reads TGCAGCTCCGAGGGACAGACCAAAAGTGGCCAAGAGACCCAGTACTTC. Translated, it gives CSSEGQTKSGQETQYF.

The V gene is TRBV5-1, the J gene TRBJ2-1; the D gene is possibly TRBD2 (6 bases). The germline V gene has CDR1 SGHRS and CDR2 YFSETQ. This CDR3 region has 16 residues. Deletions cut 1 base from V and 8 bases from J, with 19 bases between. CDR3 in amino acids: CASSLTGGTIQYEQFF. DNA for the CDR3: TGCGCCAGCAGCTTGACCGGGGGTACGATTCAGTATGAGCAGTTCTTC.

This clonotype was seen only a few times. The V call is TRBV6-1, the J call TRBJ2-3; TRBD2 is a possible D gene (6 bases). Trimming took off 1 base at V and 1 base at J, with 15 bases between the two ends. Germline V CDR1 and CDR2: MNHNS, SASEGT. CDR3 length equals 17 residues. The CDR3 is CASSEGIGASGTDTQYF. CDR3 nucleotides: TGTGCCAGCAGTGAAGGAATCGGTGCTAGCGGCACAGATACGCAGTATTTT.

This clonotype was observed a handful of times. The chain links TRBV6-2 or TRBV6-3 to TRBJ2-5; maybe TRBD2 (7 bases). Germline values: CDR1 MNHEY, CDR2 SVGEGT. CDR3 length equals 18 residues. V dropped 2 bases and J dropped 4 bases, with 23 bases sitting between them. CDR3 amino acids: CASSYPLGAGQRGETQYF. CDR3 coding DNA: TGTGCCAGCAGTTACCCCCTGGGGGCAGGTCAGCGGGGAGAGACCCAGTACTTC.

V gene TRBV2 combines with J gene TRBJ2-1, with D maybe TRBD2 (5 bases). The V end lost 0 bases, the J end lost 4 bases, and 10 bases lay between the germline ends. Germline V gene sequence: CDR1 SNHLY, CDR2 FYNNEI. The CDR3 length is 15 residues. CDR3 sequence: CASSEAASRYNEQFF. CDR3 nucleotide sequence: TGTGCCAGCAGTGAAGCGGCTAGCCGGTACAATGAGCAGTTCTTC.

The chain joins TRBV29-1 to TRBJ2-1, with D perhaps given as TRBD1 or TRBD2 (6 bases each). Trimming cost V 6 bases and J 10 bases, with 22 bases left between them. The CDR3 is 14 residues long. Germline V gene data show CDR1 as SQVTM and CDR2 as ANQGSEA. CDR3: CSVKDSWRGDEQFF. CDR3 DNA sequence: TGCAGCGTCAAGGATAGCTGGAGGGGGGACGAGCAGTTCTTC.

The chain joins TRBV20-1 to TRBJ2-1, with D possibly TRBD2 on 6 matching bases. CDR3 length: 12 amino acids. V was clipped by 0 bases and J by 8 bases, with 8 bases between them. Germline CDR1 and CDR2: DFQATT and SNEGSKA (reference sequence). CDR3 sequence (DNA): TGCAGTGCTAGAGACGGGGGTTATGAGCAGTTCTTC. This gives the protein CSARDGGYEQFF.

This clonotype was counted between two and nine times. V gene TRBV11-2 combines with J gene TRBJ2-1; maybe TRBD1 (5 bases). V was shortened by 0 bases and J by 8 bases, with 14 bases between the two germline ends. This CDR3 comprises 15 residues. Looked up from germline, CDR1 is SGHAT and CDR2 is FQNNGV. The CDR3 nucleotides are TGTGCCAGCAGCTTAGACATCGGCAGGGCAGATGAGCAGTTCTTC. Protein: CASSLDIGRADEQFF.

This clonotype was seen a few times. The chain couples TRBV20-1 to TRBJ2-3; 12 nucleotides line up with TRBD1. CDR1 DFQATT and CDR2 SNEGSKA come from the germline V gene (reference sequence). The V gene end was trimmed by 3 bases and the J gene end by 6 bases; junction bases not matched to a gene: 13. This CDR3 contains 17 residues. As DNA, the CDR3 is TGCAGTGCTAGCCGTCCCTCGGGACAGGGGGCAAGGGATACGCAGTATTTT. Translated: CSASRPSGQGARDTQYF.

In this sample, this clonotype turned up a few times. The genes are TRBV20-1 and TRBJ1-4; TRBD1 agrees at 8 bases. This CDR3 contains 16 residues. J was trimmed by 4 bases and V by 3 bases; bases with no gene match: 10. Germline-derived CDR1 and CDR2 are DFQATT and SNEGSKA (reference sequence). As DNA, the CDR3 is TGCAGTGCTAGCGACCCCCGACAGGGGCTTAATGAAAAACTGTTTTTT. Translated, it gives CSASDPRQGLNEKLFF.

This clonotype came up a few times. The V and J genes are TRBV27 and TRBJ2-7; the D gene could be TRBD1 or TRBD2 (5 bases each). V was pared by 1 base and J by 3 bases, with 13 bases between. Germline assignment: CDR1 MNHEY and CDR2 SMNVEV (reference sequence). The CDR3 runs to 15 residues. DNA of the CDR3: TGTGCCAGCAGTTTATTGAGCGTGGGGGACTACGAGCAGTACTTC. This gives the protein CASSLLSVGDYEQYF.

In this sample, this clonotype turned up once. This sequence joins TRBV5-1 and TRBJ2-4; 9 nucleotides agree with TRBD1. The germline CDR1 and CDR2 sequences are SGHRS and YFSETQ. The CDR3 runs 18 residues. The trim removed 1 base at V and 0 bases at J, leaving 8 bases unmatched. The CDR3 loop reads CASSLYQTGGLAKNIQYF. CDR3 nucleotides: TGCGCCAGCAGCTTGTACCAGACAGGGGGATTAGCCAAAAACATTCAGTACTTC.

The CDR3 spells CASSFGLSTVYYEQYF. The CDR3 nucleotides are TGCGCCAGCAGCTTCGGACTGTCGACTGTGTACTACGAGCAGTACTTC. V and J are TRBV5-1 and TRBJ2-7, with D possibly being TRBD2 (5 bases). The CDR3 contains 16 residues. The ends were cut back, 2 bases at V and 3 bases at J, with 18 bases in the middle. Germline V CDR1 and CDR2: SGHRS, YFSETQ.

This clonotype was counted a few times. This chain connects TRBV12-3 or TRBV12-4 to TRBJ2-4, with TRBD1 as a possible D gene (6 bases). This CDR3 contains 11 residues. Deletions cut 3 bases from V and 10 bases from J, with 7 bases between. DNA for the CDR3: TGTGCCAGCAGTTTCACAGGGATTCAGTACTTC. Its translation: CASSFTGIQYF.

Only a few counts were recorded for this clonotype. The J gene is TRBJ2-1, the V gene TRBV20-1; D remains ambiguous. The CDR3 is 12 amino acids. Between the trimmed V and J ends, which lost 6 bases and 7 bases, there was a span of 13 bases. Germline V gene data show CDR1 as DFQATT and CDR2 as SNEGSKA (reference sequence). CDR3 sequence (DNA): TGCAGTGCCAGAAATAGTGGTAATGAGCAGTTCTTC. It yields the protein CSARNSGNEQFF.

The chain is built from TRBV27 and TRBJ2-1; 7 bases match TRBD2. Germline loops: CDR1 MNHEY, CDR2 SMNVEV (reference sequence). The CDR3 sequence is 13 residues long. V shed 7 bases, J shed 2 bases, and the junction held 2 bases outside the gene matches. CDR3 nucleotides: TGTGCCAGCACTAGCGGTCCCTACAATGAGCAGTTCTTC. Its translation: CASTSGPYNEQFF.

The V call is TRBV7-9, the J call TRBJ1-1, with a tentative D call TRBD1 (6 bases). Germline values: CDR1 SEHNR, CDR2 FQNEAQ (reference sequence). This CDR3 has 12 residues. V was clipped by 8 bases and J by 1 base, with 8 bases between them. Written as DNA, the CDR3 is TGTGCCAGCGGACAGCGGAACACTGAAGCTTTCTTT. Its protein product is CASGQRNTEAFF.

The chain recombines TRBV5-1 with TRBJ2-1; D assignment may be TRBD1 or TRBD2 (6 bases each). The V end was cut by 2 bases, the J end by 8 bases, with 20 bases between. This CDR3 region has 16 residues. The germline V gene has CDR1 SGHRS and CDR2 YFSETQ. DNA of the CDR3: TGCGCCAGCAGCTTTTTGGGGGGCTGGGGCGATCATGAGCAGTTCTTC. Translated, it gives CASSFLGGWGDHEQFF.

V gene TRBV20-1 combines with J gene TRBJ1-2; perhaps TRBD1 as D (5 bases). CDR1 and CDR2 from the germline V gene are DFQATT and SNEGSKA (reference sequence). V was cut by 4 bases and J by 4 bases, with 13 bases left in between. The CDR3 spans 13 residues. DNA of the CDR3: TGCAGTGCTACGTACCAGGGCCCCTATGGCTACACCTTC. Translated: CSATYQGPYGYTF.

DNA of the CDR3: TGTGCCAGCTCACCACCTCAGCGCCCCTCCTACGAGCAGTACTTC. Amino acids: CASSPPQRPSYEQYF. This chain connects TRBV18 to TRBJ2-7; D is ambiguous. The CDR3 sequence is 15 residues long. Germline-derived CDR1 and CDR2 are KGHSH and LQKENI. V dropped 0 bases and J dropped 0 bases, with 9 bases sitting between them.

This clonotype was detected a few times. This chain uses TRBV2 with TRBJ2-6, with D uncertain. Germline-derived CDR1 and CDR2 are SNHLY and FYNNEI. This CDR3 has 14 amino acids. Between the trimmed V and J ends, which lost 8 bases and 0 bases, there was a span of 8 bases. This CDR3 is CASPTPSGANVLTF. The CDR3 nucleotides are TGTGCCAGCCCAACCCCCTCTGGGGCCAACGTCCTGACTTTC. Full variable domain (remainder filled in from reference TRBV2 and TRBJ2-6): EPEVTQTPSHQVTQMGQEVILRCVPISNHLYFYWYRQILGQKVEFLVSFYNNEISEKSEIFDDQFSVERPDGSNFTLKIRSTKLEDSAMYFCASPTPSGANVLTFGAGSRLTVL.

The J gene is TRBJ2-5, the V gene TRBV20-1; TRBD2 matches at 11 bases. Germline V lookup: CDR1 DFQATT, CDR2 SNEGSKA (reference sequence). Unmatched junction bases numbered 11, after V lost 6 bases and J lost 5 bases. The CDR3 runs 15 residues. As DNA, the CDR3 is TGCAGTGCCCGGAGTTCTAGCGGGAGGAGGGAGACCCAGTACTTC. Translation: CSARSSSGRRETQYF.

This clonotype was found a few times. This chain uses TRBV4-1 with TRBJ2-1; tentative D call: TRBD1 (7 bases). CDR3 length equals 14 residues. Deletions cut 5 bases from V and 7 bases from J, with 15 bases between. The germline V gene encodes CDR1 MGHRA and CDR2 YSYEKL. The CDR3 DNA reads TGCGCCAGCAGCGACCGACAGGGAGGAAATGAGCAGTTCTTC. Amino acid sequence: CASSDRQGGNEQFF.